The 19 T cell receptor beta chains below all came from one sample that was sequenced in a study of cytomegalovirus exposure and HLA in healthy donors. The PCR was carried out with 60 Vbeta primers and 13 Jbeta primers. The protocol was immunoSEQ multiplex PCR, while the TCRdb copy is restricted to in-frame clones and leaves out a portion. Of more than 140,000 clones listed, almost 85% are singletons. The sequenced sample was PBMCs. Receptors originate from a man aged 18 to 30 in good health and CMV-seropositive.

This clone turned up a few times. DNA for the CDR3: TGTGCCAGCAGCATCGGACTAGCGGGAAACGAGCAGTACTTC. Translation gives CASSIGLAGNEQYF. V and J are TRBV5-4 and TRBJ2-7; 12 positions match TRBD2. This CDR3 has 14 residues. J lost 5 bases, V lost 4 bases, and 4 bases had no gene match. Germline V lookup: CDR1 SGHNT, CDR2 YYREEE (reference sequence).

The chain couples TRBV5-1 to TRBJ2-7; tentative D call: TRBD1 (6 bases). Germline CDR1 is SGHRS and CDR2 is YFSETQ. V was pared by 0 bases and J by 6 bases, with 13 bases between. This CDR3 contains 14 residues. The CDR3 nucleotides read TGCGCCAGCAGCTTGGAAAAGACAGGACTCGAGCAGTACTTC. Protein: CASSLEKTGLEQYF.

The CDR3 coding sequence is TGTGCCAGTAGTATAGATATTGACGGGCAGCCCCAGCATTTT. This encodes CASSIDIDGQPQHF. V gene TRBV19 combines with J gene TRBJ1-5; D not certain. V was shortened by 0 bases and J by 7 bases, with 10 bases between the two germline ends. The CDR3 loop spans 14 amino acids. Germline CDR1 is LNHDA and CDR2 is SQIVND (reference sequence).

V and J are TRBV11-2 and TRBJ2-7; 9 positions agree with TRBD2. In germline, CDR1 is SGHAT, CDR2 FQNNGV. The CDR3 length is 15 residues. V lost 4 bases, J lost 2 bases, and 6 bases stayed unmatched. The CDR3, as DNA: TGTGCCAGCAGCTCTGGACTAGCGACTACCTACGAGCAGTACTTC. Translated, it gives CASSSGLATTYEQYF.

The rearrangement links TRBV6-1 to TRBJ1-1; D unresolved. The CDR3 runs to 14 residues. V lost 3 bases, J lost 1 base, and 9 bases lay in between. Germline V lookup: CDR1 MNHNS, CDR2 SASEGT. The CDR3 is CASSESGSNTEAFF. The CDR3 DNA reads as TGTGCCAGCAGTGAGTCGGGGTCGAACACTGAAGCTTTCTTT.

This clone was seen once. V is TRBV28 and J is TRBJ2-3; D possibly corresponds to TRBD1 (5 bases). Germline V lookup: CDR1 MDHEN, CDR2 SYDVKM. Trimming stripped 6 bases from V and 1 base from J, with 11 bases between. The CDR3 loop spans 14 amino acids. DNA for the CDR3: TGTGCCAGCAGACCCCAGGGCCGCACAGATACGCAGTATTTT. It codes for CASRPQGRTDTQYF.

The chain employs TRBV28 and TRBJ1-1, with a possible D match to TRBD1 (5 bases). V was pared by 8 bases and J by 0 bases, with 10 bases between. Per germline, CDR1 MDHEN and CDR2 SYDVKM. The CDR3 is 13 amino acids. The CDR3 nucleotides read TGTGCCAGCCTCAGGGCCATGAACACTGAAGCTTTCTTT. Its translation is CASLRAMNTEAFF.

V is TRBV28 and J is TRBJ1-4; D unresolved. From germline, CDR1 is MDHEN and CDR2 SYDVKM. V lost 5 bases and J 8 bases, leaving 12 bases between the germline ends. CDR3 length: 13 residues. For the CDR3, the DNA is TGTGCCAGCAGTCCCCCGTTCCCCGAAAAACTGTTTTTT. Protein product: CASSPPFPEKLFF.

This clone was detected only once. The V and J genes are TRBV5-1 and TRBJ1-1; 7 nucleotides align to TRBD1. The CDR3 is 15 residues long. In germline, CDR1 is SGHRS, CDR2 YFSETQ. With V trimmed by 0 bases and J by 3 bases, 5 bases remained unmatched. The CDR3 reads CASSLAGTDYTEAFF. DNA for the CDR3: TGCGCCAGCAGCTTGGCGGGGACAGACTACACTGAAGCTTTCTTT.

J is TRBJ1-4 and V is TRBV4-1; TRBD1 matches 10 bases. The V and J ends lost 6 bases and 11 bases, in that order; junction bases with no gene match: 6. The CDR3 contains 13 residues. CDR1 is MGHRA and CDR2 is YSYEKL in the germline V gene. CDR3 DNA: TGCGCCAGCAGGGGGACAGGGGTAAGGAAACTGTTTTTT. Its protein product is CASRGTGVRKLFF.

The rearrangement joins TRBV29-1 to TRBJ2-5, with D possibly TRBD1 on 5 matching bases. The assigned J gene may be wrong: the sequence end matches TRBJ2-7 better. This CDR3 spans 12 amino acids. Germline assignment: CDR1 SQVTM and CDR2 ANQGSEA. This chain's CDR3 is CSARAGSYEQYF. Here the CDR3 DNA reads TGCAGCGCCAGGGCAGGGTCCTACGAGCAGTACTTC.

The chain carries TRBV28 and TRBJ2-7; 8 bases align to TRBD1. J was trimmed by 5 bases and V by 3 bases; bases with no gene match: 6. The CDR3 spans 14 residues. Germline V gene lookup returns CDR1 MDHEN and CDR2 SYDVKM. CDR3 nucleotide sequence: TGTGCCAGCAGTTTGTCTGGACAGGGCGACGAGCAGTACTTC. Amino acid sequence: CASSLSGQGDEQYF.

The CDR3 loop reads CASSLMGGNSYNEQFF. In nucleotides, the CDR3 is TGTGCCAGCAGCCTCATGGGGGGGAACTCCTACAATGAGCAGTTCTTC. This rearrangement joins TRBV7-9 to TRBJ2-1; 7 nucleotides match TRBD2. CDR1 is SEHNR and CDR2 is FQNEAQ in the germline V gene (reference sequence). Losses at the gene ends were 5 bases for V and 0 bases for J; bases not matched to a gene: 7. The CDR3 has 16 amino acids.

The V call is TRBV7-2, the J call TRBJ1-1; 8 bases agree with TRBD1. V was pared by 1 base and J by 3 bases, with 4 bases of the junction left unmatched. Germline loops: CDR1 SGHTA, CDR2 FQGNSA. The CDR3 totals 15 residues. DNA of the CDR3: TGTGCCAGCAGCTTAGGTCAGGGGGCCCACACTGAAGCTTTCTTT. Its protein is CASSLGQGAHTEAFF.

The chain is built from TRBV9 and TRBJ2-1; 9 bases are a match to TRBD1. This CDR3 is built from 15 residues. Germline trimming cut 0 bases from V and 6 bases from J; bases unmatched to any gene: 4. Per the germline V gene, CDR1 is SGDLS and CDR2 is YYNGEE. CDR3: CASSVGTGEGNEQFF. The DNA for the CDR3 is TGTGCCAGCAGCGTAGGGACAGGGGAAGGCAATGAGCAGTTCTTC.

The chain has TRBV6-1 and TRBJ2-7, with D perhaps TRBD1 (6 bases). V was cut by 10 bases and J by 2 bases, with 18 bases left in between. CDR3 length equals 14 residues. CDR1 and CDR2 (germline): MNHNS, SASEGT. CDR3 amino acids: CATRTGKGPYEQYF. In DNA, the CDR3 is TGTGCCACTCGAACAGGGAAAGGACCCTACGAGCAGTACTTC.

The chain employs TRBV19 and TRBJ1-4; TRBD1 matches 11 bases. Germline V lookup: CDR1 LNHDA, CDR2 SQIVND (reference sequence). The CDR3 contains 18 residues. V was pared by 7 bases and J by 5 bases, with 15 bases of the junction left unmatched. This chain's CDR3 is CASKDNPRTGGANEKLFF. In DNA, the CDR3 is TGTGCCAGTAAAGACAACCCACGGACAGGGGGCGCGAATGAAAAACTGTTTTTT.

J is TRBJ2-7 and V is TRBV27; 8 positions agree with TRBD2. Germline-derived CDR1 and CDR2 are MNHEY and SMNVEV (reference sequence). Unmatched junction bases numbered 2, after V lost 0 bases and J lost 4 bases. The CDR3 consists of 14 residues. This chain's CDR3 is CASSLSGGEYEQYF. CDR3 bases: TGTGCCAGCAGTTTATCCGGGGGGGAATACGAGCAGTACTTC.

The table lists this clone with a count of one. CDR3 nucleotide sequence: TGTGCCAGCAGTGACTCGGGGAGACAGGGGTCGTACAATGAGCAGTTCTTC. The encoded protein is CASSDSGRQGSYNEQFF. The J gene is TRBJ2-1, the V gene TRBV6-4; 8 bases line up with TRBD1. Germline CDR1 is MRHNA and CDR2 is SNTAGT. J lost 4 bases, V lost 0 bases, and 8 bases had no gene match. The CDR3 is 17 residues long.